This TCR beta chain was sequenced in a study of T-cell memory formation after mild COVID-19. This clonotype was detected only once. The junction departs from the called germline gene at one end, perhaps through a read error. Each CDR3 protein is one row after TCRdb ran MiXCR on the 5' RACE reads. Of around 390,000 distinct CDR3 sequences in the sample, 15% to 20% were seen once. Input material: PBMCs or a T cell subset sorted from them (not recorded which). This clonotype was sampled from a man between 18 and 35 years old who had mild COVID-19 (a few samples of this study predate the infection). Cell type and time point are not known.

CDR3 nucleotides: TGCAGTGCCAGAGGGCAGGGAGGACTGAATGAGCAGTTCTTC. The encoded protein is CSARGQGGLNEQFF. This chain links TRBV20-1 with TRBJ2-1; possibly TRBD2 for D (6 bases). Germline lookup yields CDR1 DFQATT and CDR2 SNEGSKA (reference sequence). The CDR3 extends over 14 amino acids.